This T cell receptor (beta chain) is drawn from a study of blood T cell repertoires in COVID-19. Study overall: In each case, the material was cDNA or gDNA derived from T cells, B-cell-depleted T cells, or PBMCs.

Between the trimmed V and J ends, which lost 5 bases and 11 bases, there was a span of 21 bases. Germline V gives CDR1 WSHSY, CDR2 SAAADI. This CDR3 region has 15 residues. Only in-frame clones appear in the TCRdb table, and some are missing; sequencing was by immunoSEQ multiplex PCR. The data hold 380,000 or so clones, with approximately 86% observed a single time. This chain uses TRBV10-2 with TRBJ1-4; TRBD1 is a possible D gene (6 bases). The material sequenced was peripheral blood. The origin of this receptor is a woman aged 60-75 years with COVID-19, enrolled during active disease. The CDR3 DNA reads as TGCGCCAGCAGTTGGTCCTCACCGGGACAAGAGAAACTGTTTTTT. Translating it yields CASSWSSPGQEKLFF.